This T cell receptor beta chain comes out of a study of cytomegalovirus exposure and HLA in healthy donors. Study findings and constraints: TCR beta V- and J-gene trimming, according to a later analysis, was linked to a missense DCLRE1C variant. In an earlier analysis, about 87% or about 30%: the productive usage of most TCR beta V segments. A later analysis showed TCR association rates differing by HLA locus, peaking at DRB1 and lowest at HLA-C.

Primers for the PCR totalled 60 Vbeta and 13 Jbeta. Only in-frame clones appear in the TCRdb table, and some are missing; sequencing was by immunoSEQ multiplex PCR. Among approximately 130,000 clones listed, more than 75% were seen once. Looked up from germline, CDR1 is SGHTA and CDR2 is FQGNSA. J lost 4 bases, V lost 6 bases, and 4 bases had no gene match. This CDR3 has 14 residues. As to this clone: Its antigen is undetermined.

This chain uses TRBV7-2 with TRBJ2-1; 9 bases are shared with TRBD1. Sequences were obtained from PBMCs. This clonotype was sampled from a woman aged 45-59 years in good health and CMV-seropositive. The CDR3 reads CASSSDRGYNEQFF. CDR3 bases: TGTGCCAGCAGTTCTGACAGGGGGTACAATGAGCAGTTCTTC.